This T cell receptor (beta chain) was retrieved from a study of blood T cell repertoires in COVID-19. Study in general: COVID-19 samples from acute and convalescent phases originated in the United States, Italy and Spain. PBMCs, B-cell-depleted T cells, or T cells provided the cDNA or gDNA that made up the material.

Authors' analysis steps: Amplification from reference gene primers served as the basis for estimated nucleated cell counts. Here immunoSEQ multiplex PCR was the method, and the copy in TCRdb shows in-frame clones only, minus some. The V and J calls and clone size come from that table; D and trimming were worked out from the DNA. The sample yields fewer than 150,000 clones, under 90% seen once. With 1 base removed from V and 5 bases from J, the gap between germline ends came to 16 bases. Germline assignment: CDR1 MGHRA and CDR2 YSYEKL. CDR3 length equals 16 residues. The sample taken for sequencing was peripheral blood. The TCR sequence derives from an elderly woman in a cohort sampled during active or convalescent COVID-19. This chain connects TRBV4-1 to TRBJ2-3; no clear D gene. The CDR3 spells CASSQAPLVSRDTQYF. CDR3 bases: TGCGCCAGCAGCCAAGCTCCCCTAGTGTCGCGAGATACGCAGTATTTT.